Listed below are T cell receptor beta chains from one sample, sequenced in a study of shared clonotypes between healthy human individuals. Assay: immunoSEQ multiplex PCR; the TCRdb copy retains only in-frame clones and omits some. This table holds under 2,500,000 clones, approximately 96% found once. The sequencing sample was made of naive CD4+ T cells sorted from blood. These receptors were collected from a young man in good health. CDR3s include the opening cysteine and the closing phenylalanine or tryptophan. A D gene is named only where the DNA matches it firmly.

-,TRBJ2-4,12,TRBV2,CASSEQRAIQYF
-,TRBJ2-5,14,TRBV2,CASSAYTGQETQYF
-,TRBJ1-4,13,TRBV30,CAWSGGLNEKLFF
-,TRBJ1-1,17,TRBV5-1,CASSLIPRDNMNTEAFF
TRBD2,TRBJ2-7,17,TRBV6-8,CASSYPGLATPSYEQYF
-,TRBJ1-2,17,TRBV9,CASSVGPLRRANYGYTF
-,TRBJ2-6,15,TRBV6-5,CASSYWASGANVLTF
-,TRBJ1-4,12,TRBV10-3,CAISESEKKLFF
TRBD2,TRBJ2-7,14,TRBV30,CAWSVRGGLYEQYF
TRBD2,TRBJ2-1,17,TRBV6-4,CASSRQGASSGRNEQFF
-,TRBJ2-3,13,TRBV6-1,CASSAGGTDTQYF
-,TRBJ2-2,15,TRBV5-4,CASSLAGVGTGELFF
TRBD1,TRBJ2-3,16,TRBV6-6,CASSYSETGVLDTQYF
TRBD2,TRBJ2-1,15,TRBV10-1,CASSPVGGALNEQFF
-,TRBJ2-3,15,TRBV6-5,CASSPAVPRTDTQYF
-,TRBJ1-1,13,TRBV6-6,CASRERGDTEAFF
TRBD2,TRBJ2-1,14,TRBV19,CASSILAESDEQFF
TRBD2,TRBJ2-2,14,TRBV4-1,CASSRGGVTGELFF
-,TRBJ1-2,16,TRBV9,CASSGHGAFSAGGYTF
TRBD1,TRBJ2-1,16,TRBV7-3,CASSLTPGQVNNEQFF
TRBD1,TRBJ1-2,14,TRBV6-5,CASRVRDRVHGYTF
-,TRBJ1-5,14,TRBV6-5,CASSPDTSNQPQHF
-,TRBJ2-5,13,TRBV10-3,CAISESAGETQYF
-,TRBJ1-2,14,TRBV6-1,CASSEGSVGYGYTF
-,TRBJ2-7,14,TRBV5-4,CASSPDGSSYEQYF
TRBD1,TRBJ1-2,15,TRBV28,CASSTPGQGNYGYTF
-,TRBJ1-1,14,TRBV7-2,CASSFDRGDTEAFF
-,TRBJ2-7,13,TRBV7-3,CASSLEAGYEQYF
-,TRBJ1-5,17,TRBV11-2,CASSLGAGQEFNQPQHF
-,TRBJ1-1,15,TRBV28,CASSFSVVPNTEAFF
-,TRBJ2-7,15,TRBV5-5,CASSFRLGPNYEQYF
TRBD1,TRBJ1-2,16,TRBV10-3,CAIRPDRVGAYPGYTF
TRBD1,TRBJ1-5,17,TRBV30,CAWSGDRGFYSNQPQHF
TRBD2,TRBJ2-3,13,TRBV30,CAWSKRGPDTQYF
-,TRBJ2-5,14,TRBV30,CAWRKGGGQETQYF
-,TRBJ2-7,15,TRBV4-1,CASSPWYPGSNEQYF
TRBD1,TRBJ2-7,15,TRBV14,CASSHMTGAHNEQYF
-,TRBJ1-1,14,TRBV19,CASSMHSMNTEAFF
TRBD1,TRBJ1-5,16,TRBV28,CASRGQDGIYNQPQHF
-,TRBJ2-5,12,TRBV6-5,CATAANGETQYF
TRBD1,TRBJ1-5,15,TRBV7-6,CASSLSPTGGKPQHF
TRBD1,TRBJ1-2,14,TRBV6-6,CASSRQGDNYGYTF
TRBD1,TRBJ1-2,15,TRBV2,CASASPTGQGYGYTF
TRBD1,TRBJ1-5,14,TRBV19,CASSDRERDQPQHF
TRBD2,TRBJ2-7,13,TRBV30,CAWRSTSLGEQYF
TRBD1,TRBJ2-7,16,TRBV5-1,CASSLDRDRGSYEQYF
-,TRBJ1-1,14,TRBV5-1,CASSSGSPSTEAFF
TRBD1,TRBJ1-1,15,TRBV11-3,CASSLGGQSNTEAFF
-,TRBJ2-1,15,TRBV9,CASSLTIDLGGEQFF
-,TRBJ2-1,11,TRBV6-5,CASSSFNEQFF
TRBD1,TRBJ1-6,14,TRBV7-8,CASSRDRNNSPLHF
-,TRBJ2-5,12,TRBV5-1,CASSFEARSQYF
-,TRBJ1-1,14,TRBV5-1,CASSPGLKNTEAFF
-,TRBJ1-5,12,TRBV7-9,CASSLEDQPQHF